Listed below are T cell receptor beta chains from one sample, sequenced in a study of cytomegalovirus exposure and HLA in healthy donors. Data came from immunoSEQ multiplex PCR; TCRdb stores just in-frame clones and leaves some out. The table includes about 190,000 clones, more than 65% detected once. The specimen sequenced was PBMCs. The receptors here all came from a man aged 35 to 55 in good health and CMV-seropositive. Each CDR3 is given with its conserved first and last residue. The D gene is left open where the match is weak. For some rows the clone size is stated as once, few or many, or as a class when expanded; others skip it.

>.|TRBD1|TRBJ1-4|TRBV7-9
TGTGCCAGCAGTGTACAGGGGACGGTACCGAATGAAAAACTGTTTTTT
CASSVQGTVPNEKLFF
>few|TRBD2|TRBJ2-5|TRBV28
TGTGCCGACAGACTAGCGGGGGGAGAGTACCAAGAGACCCAGTACTTC
CADRLAGGEYQETQYF
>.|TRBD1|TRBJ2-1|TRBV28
TGTGCCAGCAGTTCTACCGGGACAGGGTTCACCTCCTACAATGAGCAGTTCTTC
CASSSTGTGFTSYNEQFF
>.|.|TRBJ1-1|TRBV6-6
TGTGCCAGCAGAGGTCTACAGGGCGTCACTGAAGCTTTCTTT
CASRGLQGVTEAFF
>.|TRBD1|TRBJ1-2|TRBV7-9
TGTGCCAGCAGCCGTGTGGGGGACAGAGTCGCCTATGGCTACACCTTC
CASSRVGDRVAYGYTF
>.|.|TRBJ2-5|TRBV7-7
TGTGCCAGCAGCTTAGGACAGCAAGAGACCCAGTACTTC
CASSLGQQETQYF
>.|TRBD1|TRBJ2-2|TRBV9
TGTGCCAGCAGCTCCCACGACAGGGGGCGCAGGACCGGGGAGCTGTTTTTT
CASSSHDRGRRTGELFF
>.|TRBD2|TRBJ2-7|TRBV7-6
TGTGCCAGCAGCCCGGGTTTAAGCGGGAATCGCGAGCAGTACTTC
CASSPGLSGNREQYF
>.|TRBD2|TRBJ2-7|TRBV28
TGTGCCAGCAGTTTTCCTAGACTAGCGGGAGAAGACGAGCAGTACTTC
CASSFPRLAGEDEQYF
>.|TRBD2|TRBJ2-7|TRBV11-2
TGTGCCAGCAGCACCTCTAGCGGGTTCAACGATAGGGAGCAGTACTTC
CASSTSSGFNDREQYF
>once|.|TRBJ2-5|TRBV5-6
TGTGCCAGCAGCTTGGTAGGGGGCGGGAGGAGGCAGACCCAGTACTTC
CASSLVGGGRRQTQYF
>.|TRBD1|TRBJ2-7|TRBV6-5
TGTGCCAGCAGTTACGGCGGGACAGGGCACTCCTACGAGCAGTACTTC
CASSYGGTGHSYEQYF
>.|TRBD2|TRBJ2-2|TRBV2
TGTGCCAGCAGTGAATTGGGACTAGCGAACACCGGGGAGCTGTTTTTT
CASSELGLANTGELFF
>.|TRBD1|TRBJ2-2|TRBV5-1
TGCGCCAGCAGCTTGGCCTTAGGGGGCACCGCCGGGGAGCTGTTTTTT
CASSLALGGTAGELFF
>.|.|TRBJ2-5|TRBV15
TGTGCCACCAGCAGGGCCGGGACATATTCCCAAGAGACCCAGTACTTC
CATSRAGTYSQETQYF
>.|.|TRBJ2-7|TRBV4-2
TGTGCCAGCAGCCAAGACCGTCCCTACGAGCAGTACTTC
CASSQDRPYEQYF
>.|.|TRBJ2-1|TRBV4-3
TGCGCCAGCAGCCAAGTAGGATTCGGACTCATCAATGAGCAGTTCTTC
CASSQVGFGLINEQFF
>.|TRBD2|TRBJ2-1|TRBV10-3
TGTGCCATCAGTGAGTCGGCTAGCGGGGGCTACAATGAGCAGTTCTTC
CAISESASGGYNEQFF
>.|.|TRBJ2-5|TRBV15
TGTGCCACCAGCAGAGAGGGGGGACCACAAGAGACCCAGTACTTC
CATSREGGPQETQYF
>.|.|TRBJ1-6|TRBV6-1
TGTGCCACCAACCGGGGGGGAGCGCTAGGATCACCCCTCCACTTT
CATNRGGALGSPLHF
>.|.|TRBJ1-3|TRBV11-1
TGTGCCAGCAGCTTAGGAGGACCGGACAGCTCTGGAAACACCATATATTTT
CASSLGGPDSSGNTIYF
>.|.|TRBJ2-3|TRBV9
TGTGCCAGCAGCCCTCTAACAGTCCGTGCTAGCACAGATACGCAGTATTTT
CASSPLTVRASTDTQYF
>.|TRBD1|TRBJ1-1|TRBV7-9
TGTGCCAGCAGCTTGGGACAGGGGGCTATGAACACTGAAGCTTTCTTT
CASSLGQGAMNTEAFF
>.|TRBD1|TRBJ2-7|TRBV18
TGTGCCAGCTCACCAGGACAGGGGGGCGAGCAGTACTTC
CASSPGQGGEQYF
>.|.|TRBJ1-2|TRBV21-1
TGTGCCAGCAGCACTACCTACCAGGTAGTTCCTCATGGCTACACCTTC
CASSTTYQVVPHGYTF
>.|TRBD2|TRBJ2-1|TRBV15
TGTGCCACCAGCAGAGAAACCCCGGGACTATTAAGGCATGAGCAGTTCTTC
CATSRETPGLLRHEQFF
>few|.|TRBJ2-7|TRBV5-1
TGCGCCAGCAGCTTCGGTAATAGCGAGACCTACGAGCAGTACTTC
CASSFGNSETYEQYF
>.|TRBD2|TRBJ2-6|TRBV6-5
TGTGCCAGCCGAAGGGGGACTAGTGGGGCCAACGTCCTGACTTTC
CASRRGTSGANVLTF
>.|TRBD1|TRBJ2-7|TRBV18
TGTGCCAGCTCACCAGGACAGGACACCTCCTACGAGCAGTACTTC
CASSPGQDTSYEQYF
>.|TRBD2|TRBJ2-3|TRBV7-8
TGTGCCAGCACCAAAGCGGGGATGGGGTCGCGCACAGATACGCAGTATTTT
CASTKAGMGSRTDTQYF
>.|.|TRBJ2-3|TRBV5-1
TGCGCCAGCAGCTTGGGAGGCAGCACAGATACGCAGTATTTT
CASSLGGSTDTQYF
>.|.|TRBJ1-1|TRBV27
TGTGCCAGCAGTCCCTGGACAGATCCGAACACTGAAGCTTTCTTT
CASSPWTDPNTEAFF
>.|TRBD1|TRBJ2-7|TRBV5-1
TGCGCCAGCAGCGCCCAGGGACAGGGGGCCTACGAGCAGTACTTC
CASSAQGQGAYEQYF
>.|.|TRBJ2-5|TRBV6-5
TGTGCCAGCAGTGAAGTTGGTAGTGAAGAGACCCAGTACTTC
CASSEVGSEETQYF
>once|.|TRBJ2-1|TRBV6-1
TGTGCCAGCAGTTTGACATTTTACAATGAGCAGTTCTTC
CASSLTFYNEQFF
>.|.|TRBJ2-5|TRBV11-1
TGTGCCAGCAGCCTAGGGAGCCGAAGGGAGACCCAGTACTTC
CASSLGSRRETQYF
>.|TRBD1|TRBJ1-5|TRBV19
TGTGCCAGTAGTATAGGGACAGGGGACGGCCAGCCCCAGCATTTT
CASSIGTGDGQPQHF
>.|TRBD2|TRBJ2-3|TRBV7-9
TGTGCCAGCAGCTTATGGCGGGAGACAGATACGCAGTATTTT
CASSLWRETDTQYF
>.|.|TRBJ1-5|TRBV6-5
TGTGCCAGCAAAGCCGACAGGTTTAGCAATCAGCCCCAGCATTTT
CASKADRFSNQPQHF
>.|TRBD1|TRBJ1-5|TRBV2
TGTGCCAGCAGCCCTGACAGGGGTTATCAGCCCCAGCATTTT
CASSPDRGYQPQHF
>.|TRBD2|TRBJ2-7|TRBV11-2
TGTGCCAGCAGCCAAACTCTATGGGCGGGAGGAACCTACGAGCAGTACTTC
CASSQTLWAGGTYEQYF
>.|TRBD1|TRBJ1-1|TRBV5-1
TGCGCCAGCAGAGAGCCCAGGGGGTTGCCTGAAGCTTTCTTT
CASREPRGLPEAFF
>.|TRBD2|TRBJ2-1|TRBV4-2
TGTGCCAGCAGTCAGGACAGCGGGAGCTCCTACAATGAGCAGTTCTTC
CASSQDSGSSYNEQFF
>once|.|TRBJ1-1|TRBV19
TGTGCCAGTAGTATTGGTGGCACCTCGAACACTGAAGCTTTCTTT
CASSIGGTSNTEAFF
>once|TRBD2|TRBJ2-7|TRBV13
TGTGCCAGCAGCTTAAAGCCTAGCGGGGGCTACGAGCAGTACTTC
CASSLKPSGGYEQYF
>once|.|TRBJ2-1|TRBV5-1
TGCGCCAGCAGCGGACCTTCTTCCGGGAGTTCCTACAATGAGCAGTTCTTC
CASSGPSSGSSYNEQFF
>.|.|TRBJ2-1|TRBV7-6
TGTGCCAGCAGTAATAGGTACTCGGGGGACAATGAGCAGTTCTTC
CASSNRYSGDNEQFF
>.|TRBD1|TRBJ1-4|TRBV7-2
TGTGCCAGCAGCTTATCACAGGGGCTGAATGAAAAACTGTTTTTT
CASSLSQGLNEKLFF
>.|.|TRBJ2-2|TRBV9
TGTGCCAGCAGCGTAGTACAGAACACCGGGGAGCTGTTTTTT
CASSVVQNTGELFF
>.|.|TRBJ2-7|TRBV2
TGTGCCAGCAGTCCCTTGGAGACAGCGCACTCCTACGAGCAGTACTTC
CASSPLETAHSYEQYF
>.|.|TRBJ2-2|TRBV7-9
TGTGCCAGCAGCTTAGATTTCGGGGATGTGGACACCGGGGAGCTGTTTTTT
CASSLDFGDVDTGELFF
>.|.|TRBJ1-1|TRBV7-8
TGTGCCAGCAGCTTCGGGGAAGGTCCCGACACTGAAGCTTTCTTT
CASSFGEGPDTEAFF
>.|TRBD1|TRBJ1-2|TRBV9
TGTGCCAGCAGCGTAGAGGGACAGGGGGCGAAGGGCTACACCTTC
CASSVEGQGAKGYTF
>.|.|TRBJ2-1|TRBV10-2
TGCGCCAGCAAGAAACAGGACTCCTACAATGAGCAGTTCTTC
CASKKQDSYNEQFF